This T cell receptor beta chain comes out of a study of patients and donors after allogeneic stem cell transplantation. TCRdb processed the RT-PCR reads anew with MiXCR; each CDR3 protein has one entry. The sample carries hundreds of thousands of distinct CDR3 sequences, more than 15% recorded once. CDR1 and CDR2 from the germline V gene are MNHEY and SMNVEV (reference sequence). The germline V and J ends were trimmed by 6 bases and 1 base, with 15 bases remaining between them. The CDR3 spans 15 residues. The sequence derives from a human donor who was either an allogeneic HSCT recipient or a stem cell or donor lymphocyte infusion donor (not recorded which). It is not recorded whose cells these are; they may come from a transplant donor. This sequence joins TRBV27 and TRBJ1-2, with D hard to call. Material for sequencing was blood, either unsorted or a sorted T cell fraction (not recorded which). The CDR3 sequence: CASRKMTLHNYGYTF. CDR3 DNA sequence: TGTGCCAGCAGAAAGATGACACTACATAACTATGGCTACACCTTC.